This T cell receptor (beta chain) is drawn from a study of cytomegalovirus exposure and HLA in healthy donors (dated by TCRdb to about 2017). Context from the whole study: An earlier analysis of roughly 630 of the donors reported roughly 270 Gb of sequence data and 120 million or so unique TCR beta sequences from about 180 million T cells. Typing coverage differed by locus: A, B, C, DRB1 and DQB1 were typed in about 620-640 donors, DQA1 in about 510, DPA1 in 600 to 610, and DPB1 in approximately 450. Rather than using new phenotypic data, the later analysis identified candidate immune exposures from TCR beta sequences and from how often those sequences occurred across donors. Among about 400 genotyped donors of the cohort, an average of approximately 240,000 unique TCR beta nucleotide sequences was sequenced per donor, of which roughly 17% were non-productive. Along with the roughly 700-subject first cohort, a separate validation cohort of 120 different subjects was used. An early release covering around 630 HLA-typed donors comprised about 290 gigabases of sequencing data and roughly 85 million unique TCR sequences. The study aimed to test whether cataloging public T cell receptors could reveal signatures of past pathogen exposure. The genetic ancestry cluster associated with self-reported Caucasian donors included 81% of the 398 genotyped donors. A later genetic analysis took genome-wide SNP genotypes for about three fifths of the roughly 700 donors and used that subset as a discovery cohort. The study combined high-throughput TCR immunosequencing, statistical association of individual TCRs with disease status, and machine learning to predict cytomegalovirus infection status. Class I and class II HLA loci were covered by the typing at four-digit resolution. Roughly 5 DR-DQ haplotypes were handled as single units for association and clustering because linkage in the cohort was strong. To study patterns of TCR occurrence, a later analysis re-analyzed previously published TCR beta repertoires from hundreds of donors and added high-resolution HLA genotyping. Donor age, sex, ethnicity and CMV serostatus were compiled together with the repertoire data. Every repertoire in the discovery cohort had been generated on one and the same sequencing platform. The study profiled the T cell repertoires of about 720 subjects by immunosequencing and related them to cytomegalovirus serostatus. In an earlier analysis of 500 to 650 of the donors, high-throughput TCR beta sequencing was used to judge whether each TCR beta V gene segment behaved as functional or pseudogenic. Study-wide findings and limitations: A later analysis associated about 17,000 TCR beta sequences with specific HLA alleles at a false discovery rate of 0.05. Linkage disequilibrium might explain the correlated functional status among segregating V segments, but an unknown experimental factor could not be excluded. In a later genetic analysis, a missense DCLRE1C variant was associated with V-gene and J-gene trimming of TCR beta chains, and the association was replicated in an independent cohort. A further reported finding was that TCR beta sequences accurately predicted the HLA-A and HLA-B alleles for most subjects in the first cohort. A later analysis found that HLA-associated TCR beta chains were more clonally expanded and had lower generation probabilities than equally common non-associated chains. In an earlier analysis of some 500 of the donors, most TCR beta V segments appeared in productive rearrangements about 87% or about 30% of the time, broadly matching IMGT annotations. Most TCR sequences were seen in very few donors, while some public TCRs were found in many individuals. Sequencing depth was assumed to be roughly uniform across donors in the presence/absence analyses, though that assumption may not hold. Because counts were too low, roughly 16 rarely observed V segments, including chromosome 9 orphons, were left out of the earlier analysis of approximately 580 of the donors. Most CMV-associated TCR beta chains appeared to be HLA-restricted in a later analysis, and the HLA associations seemed to be driven largely by CMV exposure. The cohort was sequenced for TCR beta chains only, and without alpha or paired-chain data the features that could be detected were limited. Compared with the approximately 720-donor mean, donors in an Asian-associated ancestry cluster had fewer N-insertions in productive TCRs, according to a later genetic analysis. Assigning TCR associations to individual alleles was difficult when HLA alleles, especially DR and DQ, strongly co-occurred. A later analysis found that TCR association rates varied across HLA loci, with DRB1 alleles showing the most associated TCRs and HLA-C alleles the fewest. In vitro tests confirmed that a few of the cytomegalovirus-associated TCR beta chains recognize cytomegalovirus antigens. In a later analysis, several top co-occurrence clusters were reported to appear linked to parvovirus B19, influenza, CMV and Epstein-Barr virus. The study listed 150 to 200 TCR beta chains as associated with cytomegalovirus. The classifier was reported to diagnose cytomegalovirus status with high specificity and sensitivity in both the original cohort and the validation cohort. The authors suggested that the approach could potentially be generalized to other disease states and immunological phenotypes. A group of highly shared sequence variants was considered likely to be a technical artifact of the sequencing pipeline. Because HLA typing was unavailable for some donors at each locus, only the typed subset was used in association tests. Immune exposure information for the cohort was limited to CMV serostatus.

The library was produced with the immunoSEQ multiplex PCR assay. For the multiplex PCR, a mixture combining 60 forward primers for TCR Vbeta segments and 13 reverse primers for TCR Jbeta segments was used. The CDR3 region of rearranged TCR beta genes was amplified from genomic DNA by a multiplex PCR assay. Amplified TCR beta libraries were sequenced as 87-base-pair reads on the Illumina HiSeq System. In the authors' own workflow: A later analysis tallied approximately 87 million unique TCR beta chains across the approximately 670 repertoires, and approximately 12 million of those chains were shared by two or more donors. To remove PCR and sequencing errors, raw reads were error-corrected and collapsed into unique sequences using a nearest-neighbor algorithm that merged closely related sequences. Alignment of CDR3 sequences to IMGT reference sequences was used to assign V, D and J gene segments. For a sequence to be retained, a match of at least six nucleotides to both a V gene segment and a J gene segment was required. Rearrangements were classified as productive when the CDR3 lacked stop codons and remained in frame with V and J, and all other rearrangements were classified as non-productive. Following IMGT convention, CDR3 was defined as the stretch from the second conserved V-encoded cysteine up to the conserved J-encoded phenylalanine. The earlier analysis of fewer than 750 of the donors excluded sequences that lacked an unambiguous match to a single V gene segment. In an earlier analysis of 587 of the donors, a V segment was called functional when productive rearrangements were above 56.7%, and segregating when the standard deviation between donors exceeded 5%. A statistical classification framework was built to diagnose cytomegalovirus status from the catalog of TCR beta chain sequences. V and J gene assignment, in a later analysis, came from comparing TCR nucleotide sequences with IMGT/GENE-DB human TR gene sequences. The TCRdist pipeline was used in a later analysis to assign CDR3 sequences and most-parsimonious VDJ recombination scenarios. In a later analysis, each TCR beta chain was defined by its CDR3 amino acid sequence together with its V-gene family, and reads without a unique V-gene family were excluded. To address suspected cross-contamination and a sequencing artifact, a later analysis removed 592 highly shared, low-generation-probability nucleotide sequences. A later analysis calculated a clonal expansion index for each public chain from normalized within-repertoire ranks of inferred template counts. Generation probabilities in a later analysis came from a VDJ recombination model fitted to out-of-frame rearrangements, and those results were checked against IGoR. Hypergeometric tests were used in a later analysis to score TCR-TCR, TCR-HLA and TCR-CMV co-occurrence, with a repertoire-size bias correction applied to the TCR pairs. False discovery rates were estimated in a later analysis by permuting HLA or CMV assignments 20 times. A later analysis grouped co-occurring TCRs with DBSCAN, adding TCRdist sequence similarity when clustering within HLA-allele-positive subsets. Repertoires with fewer than 30,000 or more than 120,000 public chains were left out of co-occurrence clustering, as were five repertoires with anomalous nucleotide sharing. Not all clones reach the TCRdb copy of this immuneACCESS table, which keeps in-frame sequences only. Checked studies attribute under half of the gap to unresolved V genes and leave the rest unexplained. V and J calls and clone size follow that table, whereas D and trimming were derived from the DNA. In this sample the table shows under 150,000 clones, approximately 80% of which occur a single time. Clones ranked in the top ten supply 8.8% of the sample.

The cohort was made up of approximately 700 healthy bone marrow donors. Cohort members were all nominally healthy when sampled, although unrecorded immune exposures were likely present. The donor tested CMV seropositive, placing the donor among the 289 seropositive members of the cohort. A peripheral blood sample was provided by each donor, and peripheral blood mononuclear cells were used for TCR beta sequencing. The Qiagen DNeasy Blood Extraction Kit was used to extract genomic DNA from the blood cell samples. As concerns this clone: Its specific antigen is unknown. Base qualities are missing; no much larger clone stands one base away.

The sequence was obtained from a woman aged 50 to 60 in good health and CMV-seropositive. Material for sequencing was PBMCs.

This receptor carries the CDR3 CASSSWTSGATGELFF. DNA sequence: TGTGCCAGCAGCTCCTGGACTAGCGGGGCTACCGGGGAGCTGTTTTTT. The chain couples TRBV7-2 to TRBJ2-2; TRBD2 fits 12 bases in the junction. For CDR1 and CDR2, the germline V gene lists SGHTA and FQGNSA. The CDR3 numbers 16 residues from cysteine through phenylalanine. The sequence is cut down to CDR3 DNA, 48 bases in frame from base 1. Ends trimmed: V by 4 bases, J by 5 bases; bases unmatched to a gene: 5.